This TCR beta chain originates from a study of OX40 agonist ivuxolimab in advanced cancers. Study-wide background: Three patients got partial responses; one had hepatocellular carcinoma and two had cutaneous melanoma.

The repertoire was sequenced with immunoSEQ multiplex PCR; TCRdb's copy has only in-frame clones and lacks some. The table shows 54,000 or so clones, with around 80% occurring only once. This specimen was CD4+ or CD8+ T cells sorted from blood, taken in a trial of the OX40 agonist ivuxolimab. The TCR originated in an adult with an advanced solid tumor such as melanoma, head and neck, liver or kidney cancer.

CDR3 sequence (DNA): TGTGCCAGCAGTTTAGGGGGTGGAACAGATACGCAGTATTTT. Protein sequence: CASSLGGGTDTQYF. The V call is TRBV6-6, the J call TRBJ2-3; D possibly corresponds to TRBD1 (6 bases). Germline CDR1 is MNHNY and CDR2 is SVGAGI (reference sequence). V shed 4 bases and J shed 3 bases, with 11 bases lying between them. There are 14 residues in the CDR3.